This T cell receptor beta chain was captured in a study of shared clonotypes between healthy human individuals. The V end lost 3 bases, the J end lost 4 bases, and 11 bases lay between the germline ends. The CDR3 sequence is 14 residues long. The germline gives CDR1 SGHDT, CDR2 YYEEEE. For this clone: What it binds is not known.

Deep-level assay runs were performed. Sequencing was performed with immunoSEQ multiplex PCR; in TCRdb, only in-frame clones are kept and a portion is missing. Of 2 million to 3 million clones listed, over 85% are singletons. The study's findings and limits: Clonotype sharing across a few donors was observed for about 5.2% of naive CD4 clonotypes.

The chain links TRBV5-6 to TRBJ1-3; no firm D call. The receptor comes from a man between 18 and 29 years old in good health. Some clones in this sample may be carry-over from other donors' samples. The sample taken for sequencing was naive CD4+ T cells from PBMCs. Subset meaning: CD45RA+ positively selected. This chain's CDR3 is CASSSTRRGNTIYF. CDR3 sequence (DNA): TGTGCCAGCAGCTCGACTCGGAGAGGAAACACCATATATTTT. Drawing the rest from reference TRBV5-6 and TRBJ1-3, the complete variable domain is DAGVTQSPTHLIKTRGQQVTLRCSPKSGHDTVSWYQQALGQGPQFIFQYYEEEERQRGNFPDRFSGHQFPNYSSELNVNALLLGDSALYLCASSSTRRGNTIYFGEGSWLTVV.